The entry that follows covers one T cell receptor (beta chain) sequence. Antigen specificity is unknown. This sample was taken from a study of T cell repertoires in cytomegalovirus infection. Via MiXCR, TCRdb re-called the reads, giving one row per CDR3 protein. The sample lists about 830,000 distinct CDR3 sequences, around a third occurring once. Here the sequenced sample was cultured CD8+ T cells from PBMCs, taken from culture after CMV antigen stimulation. This TCR came from a human donor in good health (CMV status not recorded). Some clones in this sample may be carry-over from other donors' samples.

The CDR3 reads CASSLGGKDTGELFF. The CDR3 nucleotides are TGTGCCAGCAGCCTTGGGGGCAAAGACACCGGGGAGCTGTTTTTT. V usage is TRBV9 and J usage is TRBJ2-2; a weak D match, TRBD1 (6 bases). CDR3 length equals 15 residues. In germline, CDR1 is SGDLS, CDR2 YYNGEE. The ends were cut back, 4 bases at V and 3 bases at J, with 13 bases in the middle.